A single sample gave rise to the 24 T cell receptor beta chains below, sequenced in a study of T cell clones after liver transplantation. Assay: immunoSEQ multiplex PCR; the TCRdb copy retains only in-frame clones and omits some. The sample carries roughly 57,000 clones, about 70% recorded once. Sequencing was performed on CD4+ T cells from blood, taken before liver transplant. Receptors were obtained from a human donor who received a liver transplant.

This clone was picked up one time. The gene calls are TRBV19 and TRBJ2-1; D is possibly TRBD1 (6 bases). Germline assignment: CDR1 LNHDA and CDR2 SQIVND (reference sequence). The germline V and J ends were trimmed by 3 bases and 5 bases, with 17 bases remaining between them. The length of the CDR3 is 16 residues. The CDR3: CASSINPGQQNNEQFF. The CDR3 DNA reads TGTGCCAGTAGTATTAACCCCGGACAGCAGAACAATGAGCAGTTCTTC.

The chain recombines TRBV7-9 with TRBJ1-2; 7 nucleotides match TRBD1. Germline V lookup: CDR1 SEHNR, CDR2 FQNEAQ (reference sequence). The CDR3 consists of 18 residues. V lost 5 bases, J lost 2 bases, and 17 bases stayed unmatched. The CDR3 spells CASSLTAPRDRSNYGYTF. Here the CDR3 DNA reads TGTGCCAGCAGCCTAACTGCCCCCAGGGACAGATCAAACTATGGCTACACCTTC.

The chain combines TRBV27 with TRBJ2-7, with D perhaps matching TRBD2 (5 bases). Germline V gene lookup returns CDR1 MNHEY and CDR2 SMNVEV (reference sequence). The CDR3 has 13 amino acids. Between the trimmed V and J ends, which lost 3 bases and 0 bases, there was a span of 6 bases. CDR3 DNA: TGTGCCAGCAGTTTGCGGGCCTCCTACGAGCAGTACTTC. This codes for CASSLRASYEQYF.

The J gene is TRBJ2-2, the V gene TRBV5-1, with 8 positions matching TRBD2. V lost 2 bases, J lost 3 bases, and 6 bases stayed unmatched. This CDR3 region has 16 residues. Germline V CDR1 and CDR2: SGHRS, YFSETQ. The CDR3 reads CASSFDGGADTGELFF. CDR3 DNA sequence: TGCGCCAGCAGCTTCGACGGGGGGGCCGACACCGGGGAGCTGTTTTTT.

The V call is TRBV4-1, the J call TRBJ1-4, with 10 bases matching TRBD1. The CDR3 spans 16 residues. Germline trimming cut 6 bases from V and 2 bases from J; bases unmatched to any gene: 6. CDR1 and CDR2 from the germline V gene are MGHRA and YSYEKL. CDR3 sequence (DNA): TGCGCCAGCAGGCAGACAGGGGGCGACACTAATGAAAAACTGTTTTTT. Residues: CASRQTGGDTNEKLFF.

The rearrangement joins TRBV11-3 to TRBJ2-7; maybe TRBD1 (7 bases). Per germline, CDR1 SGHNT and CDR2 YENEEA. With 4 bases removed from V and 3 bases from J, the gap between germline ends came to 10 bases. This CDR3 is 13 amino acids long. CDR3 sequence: CASSSGGFYEQYF. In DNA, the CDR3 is TGTGCCAGCAGCTCAGGGGGGTTCTACGAGCAGTACTTC.

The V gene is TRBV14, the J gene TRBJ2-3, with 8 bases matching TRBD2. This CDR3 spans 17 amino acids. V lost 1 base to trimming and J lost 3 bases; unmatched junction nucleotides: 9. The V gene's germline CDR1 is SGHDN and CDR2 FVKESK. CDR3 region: CASSQGTGTRSTDTQYF. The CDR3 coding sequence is TGTGCCAGCAGCCAAGGGACCGGGACTAGATCAACAGATACGCAGTATTTT.

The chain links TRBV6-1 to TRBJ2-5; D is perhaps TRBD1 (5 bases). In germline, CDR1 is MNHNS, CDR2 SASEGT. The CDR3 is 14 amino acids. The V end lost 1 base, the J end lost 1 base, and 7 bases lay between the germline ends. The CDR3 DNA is TGTGCCAGCAGTGAAGGGACATTCCAAGAGACCCAGTACTTC. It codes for CASSEGTFQETQYF.

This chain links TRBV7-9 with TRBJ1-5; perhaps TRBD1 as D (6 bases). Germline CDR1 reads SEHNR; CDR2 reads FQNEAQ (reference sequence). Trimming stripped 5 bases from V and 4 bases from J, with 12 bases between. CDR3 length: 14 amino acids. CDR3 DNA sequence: TGTGCCAGCAGCCGAGGACAGATTAATCAGCCCCAGCATTTT. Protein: CASSRGQINQPQHF. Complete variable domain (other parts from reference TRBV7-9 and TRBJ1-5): DTGVSQNPRHKITKRGQNVTFRCDPISEHNRLYWYRQTLGQGPEFLTYFQNEAQLEKSRLLSDRFSAERPKGSFSTLEIQRTEQGDSAMYLCASSRGQINQPQHFGDGTRLSIL.

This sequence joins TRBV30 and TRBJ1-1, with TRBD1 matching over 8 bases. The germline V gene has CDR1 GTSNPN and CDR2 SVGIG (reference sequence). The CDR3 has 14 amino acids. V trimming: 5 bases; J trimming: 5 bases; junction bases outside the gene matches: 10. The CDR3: CAWGGTGAGTEAFF. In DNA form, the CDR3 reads TGTGCCTGGGGAGGGACAGGCGCGGGGACTGAAGCTTTCTTT.

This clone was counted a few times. The CDR3 nucleotides read TGTGCCAGCAGCCAAGATGCAAACAGGGAAATCGACGAGCAGTACTTC. Protein: CASSQDANREIDEQYF. This chain connects TRBV14 to TRBJ2-7, with D maybe TRBD1 (6 bases). V was trimmed by 0 bases and J by 5 bases, leaving 17 bases between them. The CDR3 spans 16 residues. Germline V lookup: CDR1 SGHDN, CDR2 FVKESK.

CDR3 residues: CSVALGTARKLFF. CDR3 coding DNA: TGCAGCGTTGCCCTCGGGACAGCGAGAAAACTGTTTTTT. The rearrangement joins TRBV29-1 to TRBJ1-4; 7 bases match TRBD1. The V segment lost 4 bases and the J segment 10 bases; nucleotides outside the gene matches: 9. CDR1 is SQVTM, CDR2 ANQGSEA, per germline. This CDR3 has 13 amino acids.

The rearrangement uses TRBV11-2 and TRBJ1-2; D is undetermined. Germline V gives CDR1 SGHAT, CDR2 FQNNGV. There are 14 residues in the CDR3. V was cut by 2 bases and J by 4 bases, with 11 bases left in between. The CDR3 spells CASSLNPQPYGYTF. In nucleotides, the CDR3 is TGTGCCAGCAGCTTAAATCCACAGCCCTATGGCTACACCTTC.

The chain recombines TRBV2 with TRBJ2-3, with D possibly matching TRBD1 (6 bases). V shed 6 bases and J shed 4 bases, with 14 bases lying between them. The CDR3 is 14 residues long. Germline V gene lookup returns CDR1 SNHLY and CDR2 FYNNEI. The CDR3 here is CASRTPRGADTQYF. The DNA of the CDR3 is TGTGCCAGCAGGACCCCCAGGGGAGCAGATACGCAGTATTTT.

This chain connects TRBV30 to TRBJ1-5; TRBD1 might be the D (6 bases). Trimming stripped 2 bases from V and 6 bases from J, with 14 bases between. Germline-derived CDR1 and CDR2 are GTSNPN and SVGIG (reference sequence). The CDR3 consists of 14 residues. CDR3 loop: CAWSRTGSGQPQHF. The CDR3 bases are TGTGCCTGGAGTAGAACAGGGTCGGGTCAGCCCCAGCATTTT.

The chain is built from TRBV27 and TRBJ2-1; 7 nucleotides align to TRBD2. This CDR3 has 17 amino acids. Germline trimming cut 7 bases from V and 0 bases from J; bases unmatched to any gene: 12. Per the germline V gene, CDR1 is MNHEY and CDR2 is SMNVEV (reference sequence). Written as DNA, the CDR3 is TGTGCCAGCACCACTTTGACAGCGGGAAGCTCCTACAATGAGCAGTTCTTC. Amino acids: CASTTLTAGSSYNEQFF.

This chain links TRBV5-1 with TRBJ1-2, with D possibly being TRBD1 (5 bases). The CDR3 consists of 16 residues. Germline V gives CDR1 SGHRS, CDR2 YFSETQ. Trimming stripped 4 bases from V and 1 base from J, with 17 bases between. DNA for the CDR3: TGCGCCAGCAGCGGGGACGGCCGGGGGATTAACTATGGCTACACCTTC. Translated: CASSGDGRGINYGYTF.

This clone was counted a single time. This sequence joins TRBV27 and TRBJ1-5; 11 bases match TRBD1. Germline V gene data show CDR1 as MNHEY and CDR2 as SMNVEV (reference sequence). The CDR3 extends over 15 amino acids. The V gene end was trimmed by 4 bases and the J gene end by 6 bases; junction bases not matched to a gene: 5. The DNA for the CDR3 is TGTGCCAGCAGTTCTTCCGGGACAGGGGGTCAGCCCCAGCATTTT. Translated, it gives CASSSSGTGGQPQHF.

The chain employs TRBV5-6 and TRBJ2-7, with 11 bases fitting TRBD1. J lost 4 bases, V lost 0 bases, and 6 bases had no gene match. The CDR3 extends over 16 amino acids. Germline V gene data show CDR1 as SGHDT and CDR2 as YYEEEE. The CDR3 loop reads CASSLAGTGGLYEQYF. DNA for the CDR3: TGTGCCAGCAGCTTGGCGGGGACAGGGGGATTGTACGAGCAGTACTTC.

CDR3 DNA sequence: TGTGCCAGCAGTCCCGACAGGGGGCGGTCTAATGAAAAACTGTTTTTT. It translates to CASSPDRGRSNEKLFF. The chain employs TRBV2 and TRBJ1-4, with TRBD1 identical over 10 bases. CDR1 SNHLY and CDR2 FYNNEI come from the germline V gene. This CDR3 has 16 residues. The V gene end was trimmed by 5 bases and the J gene end by 3 bases; junction bases not matched to a gene: 6.

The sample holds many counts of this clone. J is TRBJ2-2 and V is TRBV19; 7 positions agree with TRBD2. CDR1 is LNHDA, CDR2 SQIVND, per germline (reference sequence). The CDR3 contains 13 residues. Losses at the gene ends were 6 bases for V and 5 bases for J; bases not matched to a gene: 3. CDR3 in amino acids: CASSSGETGELFF. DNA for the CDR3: TGTGCCAGTAGCAGCGGGGAAACCGGGGAGCTGTTTTTT. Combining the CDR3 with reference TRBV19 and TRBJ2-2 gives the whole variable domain DGGITQSPKYLFRKEGQNVTLSCEQNLNHDAMYWYRQDPGQGLRLIYYSQIVNDFQKGDIAEGYSVSREKKESFPLTVTSAQKNPTAFYLCASSSGETGELFFGEGSRLTVL.

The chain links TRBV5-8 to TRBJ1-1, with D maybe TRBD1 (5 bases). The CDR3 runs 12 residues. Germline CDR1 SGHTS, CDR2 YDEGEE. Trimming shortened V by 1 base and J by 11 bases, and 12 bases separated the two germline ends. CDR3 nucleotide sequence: TGTGCCAGCAGCTTGCGGACATTCGGTGCTTTCTTT. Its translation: CASSLRTFGAFF.

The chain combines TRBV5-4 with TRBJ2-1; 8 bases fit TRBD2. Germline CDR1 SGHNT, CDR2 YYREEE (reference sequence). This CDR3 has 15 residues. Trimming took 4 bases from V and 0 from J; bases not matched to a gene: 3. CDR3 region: CASSTGTSSYNEQFF. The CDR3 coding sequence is TGTGCCAGCAGCACGGGGACTAGCTCCTACAATGAGCAGTTCTTC. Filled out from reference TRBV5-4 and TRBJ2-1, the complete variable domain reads ETGVTQSPTHLIKTRGQQVTLRCSSQSGHNTVSWYQQALGQGPQFIFQYYREEENGRGNFPPRFSGLQFPNYSSELNVNALELDDSALYLCASSTGTSSYNEQFFGPGTRLTVL.

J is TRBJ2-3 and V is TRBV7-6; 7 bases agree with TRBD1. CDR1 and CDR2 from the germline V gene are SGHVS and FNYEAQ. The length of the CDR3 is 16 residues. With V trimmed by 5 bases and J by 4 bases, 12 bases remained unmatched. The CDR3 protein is CASSPRQQGNPDTQYF. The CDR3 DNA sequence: TGTGCCAGCAGCCCTCGGCAACAGGGGAATCCAGATACGCAGTATTTT.